This T cell receptor (beta chain) was sequenced for a study of cytomegalovirus exposure and HLA in healthy donors. Notes on the study in general: Productive rates of about 87% or about 30% were seen for most TCR beta V segments in an earlier analysis. Under in vitro conditions, a few CMV-associated chains were confirmed as specific for CMV antigens.

This clone was seen a few times. Its antigen is unknown. The PCR used 60 Vbeta and 13 Jbeta primers. Clones were read by immunoSEQ multiplex PCR, and TCRdb kept only the in-frame ones, dropping some. This table has roughly 130,000 clones, roughly three quarters appearing once. The origin of this receptor is a woman aged 40 to 50 in good health and CMV-seronegative. The sequencing input was PBMCs.

The CDR3 spells CASSDSGSSTDTQYF. The CDR3, as DNA: TGTGCCAGCAGTGACAGCGGGAGCAGCACAGATACGCAGTATTTT. The V and J genes are TRBV2 and TRBJ2-3, with 8 bases that match TRBD2. CDR3 length equals 15 residues. The V and J ends lost 3 bases and 0 bases, in that order; junction bases with no gene match: 2. The germline V gene has CDR1 SNHLY and CDR2 FYNNEI.